The rows below give T cell receptor beta chains drawn from one sample of a study of early T cells in non-severe SARS-CoV-2 infection. TCRdb re-called the 5' RACE reads with MiXCR, one entry per CDR3 protein. The table records fewer than 85,000 distinct CDR3 sequences, roughly 9.4% of them present only once. The specimen was whole blood. All receptors come from an adult who was a healthcare worker with PCR-confirmed SARS-CoV-2 infection or an uninfected control (not recorded which). The CDR3 runs from the conserved cysteine through the conserved F or W. Fields, in order: CDR3 protein, CDR3 DNA, clone size, J gene, D gene, V gene. A D gene is named only where the DNA matches it firmly. Clone size is given for some rows only: seen once, a few or many times, or a class if the clone is expanded.

CASSPGTGVPVYGYTF	TGTGCCAGCTCACCCGGGACAGGGGTGCCCGTCTATGGCTACACCTTC	many	TRBJ1-2	TRBD1	TRBV18
CASSKNRGPTGELFF	TGCGCCAGCAGCAAGAACAGGGGGCCCACCGGGGAGCTGTTTTTT	few	TRBJ2-2	TRBD1	TRBV5-1
CASSQDGTANQPQHF	TGTGCCAGCAGCCAAGATGGAACCGCAAATCAGCCCCAGCATTTT	few	TRBJ1-5	NA	TRBV3-1
CASNKGTYEQYF	TGTGCCAGCAACAAAGGGACCTACGAGCAGTACTTC	NA	TRBJ2-7	NA	TRBV28
CSASGAGLDNQPQHF	TGCAGTGCTAGTGGCGCGGGGTTGGACAATCAGCCCCAGCATTTT	many	TRBJ1-5	NA	TRBV20-1
CASSPSKNIQYF	TGTGCCAGCAGCCCCTCAAAAAACATTCAGTACTTC	many	TRBJ2-4	NA	TRBV4-2
CASSSGVDTQYF	TGTGCCAGCAGCTCCGGGGTAGATACGCAGTATTTT	many	TRBJ2-3	NA	TRBV11-2
CASSYDNPGMTEAFF	TGCGCCAGCAGCTACGATAACCCAGGGATGACTGAAGCTTTCTTT	NA	TRBJ1-1	NA	TRBV5-1
CASSGGTDVAKNIQYF	TGTGCCAGCAGTGGGGGGACAGACGTAGCCAAAAACATTCAGTACTTC	NA	TRBJ2-4	NA	TRBV6-6
CSARLLAGDTDTQYF	TGCAGTGCTAGGCTACTAGCGGGAGATACAGATACGCAGTATTTT	medium-sized	TRBJ2-3	TRBD2	TRBV20-1
CASSGTSGAYNEQFF	TGTGCCAGCAGTGGGACTAGCGGAGCCTACAATGAGCAGTTCTTC	NA	TRBJ2-1	TRBD2	TRBV2
CASSSPRGLGNEQFF	TGTGCCAGCAGCTCCCCCCGGGGCCTGGGGAATGAGCAGTTCTTC	NA	TRBJ2-1	NA	TRBV11-2
CASSQRRGEQYF	TGTGCCAGCAGCCAAAGGAGGGGGGAGCAGTACTTC	many	TRBJ2-7	NA	TRBV14
CASTHRDQETQYF	TGTGCCAGCACGCACAGAGACCAAGAGACCCAGTACTTC	few	TRBJ2-5	NA	TRBV5-6
CASSVGVGSSDEQFF	TGTGCCAGCAGCGTAGGGGTAGGGTCGTCAGATGAGCAGTTCTTC	many	TRBJ2-1	NA	TRBV9
CASSLLAGVHNEQFF	TGTGCCAGCAGCTTACTAGCGGGAGTCCACAATGAGCAGTTCTTC	many	TRBJ2-1	TRBD2	TRBV14
CASSLRTGGRTDTQYF	TGCGCCAGCAGCTTAAGGACAGGGGGTAGGACAGATACGCAGTATTTT	NA	TRBJ2-3	TRBD1	TRBV5-1
CSARPGANTGELFF	TGCAGTGCCAGGCCGGGGGCCAACACCGGGGAGCTGTTTTTT	NA	TRBJ2-2	NA	TRBV20-1
CAWSVRGQGDQPQHF	TGTGCCTGGAGTGTACGGGGACAGGGGGATCAGCCCCAGCATTTT	NA	TRBJ1-5	TRBD1	TRBV30
CASSSRTGTNEKLFF	TGTGCCAGCAGCTCGCGGACAGGCACCAATGAAAAACTGTTTTTT	many	TRBJ1-4	TRBD1	TRBV9
CSARGTVQETQYF	TGCAGTGCTAGAGGGACAGTCCAAGAGACCCAGTACTTC	many	TRBJ2-5	NA	TRBV20-1
CASSFLGEQYF	TGTGCCAGCAGTTTCCTGGGGGAGCAGTACTTC	NA	TRBJ2-7	NA	TRBV28
CASSSLDSYYEQYF	TGTGCCAGCAGTTCCCTGGACAGTTACTACGAGCAGTACTTC	few	TRBJ2-7	NA	TRBV27
CASSLGVARKAYEQYF	TGTGCCAGCAGCTTAGGGGTTGCGAGAAAGGCCTACGAGCAGTACTTC	few	TRBJ2-7	NA	TRBV7-8
CSARPDLTNTGELFF	TGCAGTGCTAGACCCGATCTGACGAACACCGGGGAGCTGTTTTTT	NA	TRBJ2-2	NA	TRBV20-1
CASSEARVSEQFF	TGTGCCAGCAGTGAAGCGAGAGTTAGTGAGCAGTTCTTC	NA	TRBJ2-1	NA	TRBV6-1
CASSPTGGPSF	TGTGCCAGCAGTCCGACAGGGGGGCCTTCCTTC	NA	TRBJ2-7	TRBD1	TRBV6-6
CASSQDVGDLTDTQYF	TGTGCCAGCAGCCAAGATGTCGGGGACCTCACAGATACGCAGTATTTT	few	TRBJ2-3	NA	TRBV3-1
CASRQGLAHQPQHF	TGTGCCAGTAGACAGGGTTTAGCTCATCAGCCCCAGCATTTT	NA	TRBJ1-5	NA	TRBV19
CASSLAREASYNEQFF	TGTGCCAGCAGCTTGGCGCGGGAGGCTTCCTACAATGAGCAGTTCTTC	NA	TRBJ2-1	TRBD2	TRBV5-6
CSARVRGNTIYF	TGCAGTGCTAGAGTACGGGGAAACACCATATATTTT	many	TRBJ1-3	NA	TRBV20-1
CASSSSGSSYEQYF	TGTGCCAGCAGTTCTAGCGGGAGCTCCTACGAGCAGTACTTC	NA	TRBJ2-7	TRBD2	TRBV28
CASSFDGTAYSYEQYF	TGTGCCAGCAGTTTCGACGGGACAGCTTACTCCTACGAGCAGTACTTC	many	TRBJ2-7	TRBD1	TRBV27
CASSLYRGLGQPQHF	TGTGCCAGCAGCTTATACAGGGGGCTCGGGCAGCCCCAGCATTTT	many	TRBJ1-5	TRBD1	TRBV7-8
CASRIRDYYNEQFF	TGTGCCAGCAGAATCCGGGACTACTACAATGAGCAGTTCTTC	few	TRBJ2-1	TRBD2	TRBV5-8
CASSTQLNTEAFF	TGTGCCAGCAGCACACAGCTGAACACTGAAGCTTTCTTT	many	TRBJ1-1	NA	TRBV27
CASGFGAEQFF	TGTGCTAGTGGTTTCGGGGCAGAGCAGTTCTTC	NA	TRBJ2-1	NA	TRBV12-5
CASTLSRDSSETDSPLHF	TGTGCCAGCACCTTAAGTCGGGATTCGTCCGAGACGGACTCACCCCTCCACTTT	few	TRBJ1-6	NA	TRBV7-8
CASSPGRGRLSPQETQYF	TGTGCCAGCAGCCCCGGCAGGGGGCGTTTATCCCCCCAAGAGACCCAGTACTTC	many	TRBJ2-5	TRBD1	TRBV7-9
CASSPRTGGGTEAFF	TGCGCCAGCAGCCCCCGGACAGGGGGCGGCACTGAAGCTTTCTTT	many	TRBJ1-1	TRBD1	TRBV5-1
CASRLTGTYYEQYF	TGTGCCAGCCGACTGACAGGGACCTACTACGAGCAGTACTTC	many	TRBJ2-7	TRBD1	TRBV28
CASSLAAGPTYNEQFF	TGTGCCAGCAGCTTAGCGGCGGGACCTACCTACAATGAGCAGTTCTTC	many	TRBJ2-1	NA	TRBV7-2
CASSFGGSGANVLTF	TGTGCCAGCAGTTTTGGAGGCTCTGGGGCCAACGTCCTGACTTTC	few	TRBJ2-6	NA	TRBV28
CASSLKLAGSSYNEQFF	TGTGCCAGCAGTTTAAAATTAGCGGGAAGCTCCTACAATGAGCAGTTCTTC	NA	TRBJ2-1	TRBD2	TRBV6-6
CASSRSGGSSYNEQFF	TGTGCCAGCAGCAGGAGCGGGGGAAGCTCCTACAATGAGCAGTTCTTC	NA	TRBJ2-1	TRBD2	TRBV7-6
CASRPKGQTYEQYF	TGTGCCAGCAGGCCTAAGGGACAGACCTACGAGCAGTACTTC	NA	TRBJ2-7	TRBD1	TRBV6-2/TRBV6-3
CAWRNGPVAEQYF	TGTGCCTGGAGAAATGGACCAGTCGCCGAGCAGTACTTC	many	TRBJ2-7	NA	TRBV30
CASSPNIANEKLFF	TGTGCCAGCTCACCAAATATAGCCAACGAAAAACTGTTTTTT	NA	TRBJ1-4	NA	TRBV18
CASSPRGTGQNIQYF	TGTGCCAGCAGTCCGAGAGGGACAGGGCAAAACATTCAGTACTTC	few	TRBJ2-4	TRBD1	TRBV28
CASSPAWLALGGELFF	TGTGCCAGCAGTCCGGCGTGGCTAGCGTTAGGCGGGGAGCTGTTTTTT	many	TRBJ2-2	NA	TRBV12-3/TRBV12-4
CASSRQGYTGELFF	TGTGCCAGCAGCCGACAGGGATACACCGGGGAGCTGTTTTTT	many	TRBJ2-2	TRBD1	TRBV7-9
CASSHTDRGAEETQYF	TGTGCCAGCAGTCACACTGACAGGGGGGCGGAGGAGACCCAGTACTTC	few	TRBJ2-5	TRBD1	TRBV12-3/TRBV12-4